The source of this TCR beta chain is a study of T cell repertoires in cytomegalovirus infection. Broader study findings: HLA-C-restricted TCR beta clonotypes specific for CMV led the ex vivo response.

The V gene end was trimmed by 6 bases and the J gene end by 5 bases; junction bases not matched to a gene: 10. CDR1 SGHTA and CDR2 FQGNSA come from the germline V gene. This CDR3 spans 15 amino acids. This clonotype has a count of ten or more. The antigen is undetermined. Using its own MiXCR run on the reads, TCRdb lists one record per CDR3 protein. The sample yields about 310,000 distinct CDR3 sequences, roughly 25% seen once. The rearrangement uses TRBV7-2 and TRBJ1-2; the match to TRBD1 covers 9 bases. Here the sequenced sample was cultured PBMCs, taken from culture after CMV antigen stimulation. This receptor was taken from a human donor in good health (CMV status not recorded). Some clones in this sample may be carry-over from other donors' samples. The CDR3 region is CASRLGQGRGYGYTF. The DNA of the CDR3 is TGTGCCAGCAGGTTGGGACAGGGAAGGGGGTATGGCTACACCTTC.